The clone carrying this T cell receptor (beta chain) was picked up many times. The antigen is unknown. These data are taken from a study of T cells after yellow fever vaccination. For the study at large: Fractions low in cell number were prepared with SMART-Seq v4 Ultra Low Input.

Study conclusions and caveats: Post-booster samples contained most primary-vaccination clones (approximately 95% CD4, approximately 88% CD8).

One entry per CDR3 protein, called by TCRdb with MiXCR from the 5' RACE reads. The sample holds 150,000 to 200,000 distinct CDR3 sequences, more than 9.5% seen once. The length of the CDR3 is 14 residues. V lost 4 bases and J 0 bases, leaving 10 bases between the germline ends. Germline lookup yields CDR1 LGHNA and CDR2 YNFKEQ. The sample was CD8+ T cells sorted from PBMCs, taken 15 days after the yellow fever booster vaccination. The chain couples TRBV4-2 to TRBJ2-7, with D perhaps matching TRBD1 (6 bases). The TCR originated in a man younger than 30 who received the YFV17D yellow fever vaccine. The CDR3 loop is CASSPGHNSYEQYF. For the CDR3, the DNA is TGTGCCAGCAGCCCGGGACACAACTCCTACGAGCAGTACTTC.